This T cell receptor beta chain appears in the sequencing data of a study of blood T cells in healthy people across ages. Together with a sample-barcoded 5' primer, a J-beta primer mix was included in a second PCR lasting about 6 to 11 cycles. MiXCR was run by TCRdb on the 5' RACE reads, yielding one entry per CDR3 protein. The profile covers approximately 1.5 million distinct CDR3 sequences, with around 35% appearing a single time and roughly 12% taken by the ten largest. The CDR3 contains 14 residues. V lost 7 bases and J lost 3; bases outside the gene matches: 5. Germline V gene data show CDR1 as MNHEY and CDR2 as SVGAGI. Those donating, healthy Caucasian individuals from Russia, were aged roughly 6 to 100. This clonotype showed up just a few times. Its target is not known. Whole-study results and caveats: Getting older went along with TCR beta diversity per million T cells dropping roughly linearly.

This TCR derives from a woman aged 30 to 39 in good health. The sequenced material came from blood. The chain links TRBV6-5 to TRBJ2-1; 8 nucleotides line up with TRBD2. CDR3: CASNPSGGYNEQFF. The DNA for the CDR3 is TGTGCCAGCAATCCCAGCGGGGGCTACAATGAGCAGTTCTTC.